This T cell receptor (beta chain) was recovered during a study of blood T cell repertoires in COVID-19. Germline CDR1 SQVTM, CDR2 ANQGSEA. CDR3 length: 13 amino acids. Participants, roughly 18 to 100 years old, spanned approximately 26 US areas. Exposed enrollees had met someone with a PCR-confirmed or clinician-diagnosed COVID-19 case at some point within the 2 weeks before study entry. Original processing methods: Nucleated cell number was recorded as an estimate derived from reference gene primer amplification. The table came from immunoSEQ multiplex PCR; TCRdb's copy has only in-frame clones and leaves some out. V, J and clone size are those of that table, while D and trimming were read from the DNA. Here the sample spans roughly 220,000 clones, 90% being singletons.

The source of this sequence is a man under 40 who had been exposed to COVID-19. Specimen: PBMCs or T cells enriched from blood (not recorded which). The chain has TRBV29-1 and TRBJ2-3; 7 bases are a match to TRBD1. The CDR3, as DNA: TGCATCGCGCAGGGGGTAGGAACAGATACGCAGTATTTT. The encoded protein is CIAQGVGTDTQYF.